This TCR beta chain was sequenced during a study of cytomegalovirus exposure and HLA in healthy donors. With 60 Vbeta and 13 Jbeta primers, the PCR was carried out. Produced via immunoSEQ multiplex PCR; TCRdb's table is partial and in-frame only. The sample consists of approximately 100,000 clones, around 74% of them appearing once. The CDR3 has 16 residues. V was clipped by 6 bases and J by 6 bases; unmatched bases: 14. Germline values: CDR1 MDHEN, CDR2 SYDVKM. This TCR was sampled from a male donor in good health and CMV-seropositive. Sequencing used PBMCs. The chain couples TRBV28 to TRBJ2-3, with 8 nucleotides matching TRBD2. Here the CDR3 DNA reads TGTGCCAGCAGGCCTACTGGCGGGGGGTCTGCCGATACGCAGTATTTT. The encoded protein is CASRPTGGGSADTQYF.